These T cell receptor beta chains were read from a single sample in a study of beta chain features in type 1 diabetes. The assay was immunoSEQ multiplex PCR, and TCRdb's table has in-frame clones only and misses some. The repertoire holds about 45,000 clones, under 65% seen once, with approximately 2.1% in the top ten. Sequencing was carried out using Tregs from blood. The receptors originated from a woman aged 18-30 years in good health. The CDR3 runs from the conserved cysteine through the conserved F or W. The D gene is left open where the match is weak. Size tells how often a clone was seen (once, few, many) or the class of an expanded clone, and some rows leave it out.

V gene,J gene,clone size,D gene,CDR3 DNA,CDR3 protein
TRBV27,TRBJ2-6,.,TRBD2,TGTGCCAGCAGTCCCGATCGCGGGAGCTCTGGGGCCAACGTCCTGACTTTC,CASSPDRGSSGANVLTF
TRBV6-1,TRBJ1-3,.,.,TGTGCCAGCAGTGAACAGGCCGCGGGTGGAAACACCATATATTTT,CASSEQAAGGNTIYF
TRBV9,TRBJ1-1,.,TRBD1,TGTGCCAGCAGCGGGCGAGCAGGGGGCCGAAGGACTGAAGCTTTCTTT,CASSGRAGGRRTEAFF
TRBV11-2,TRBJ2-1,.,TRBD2,TGTGCCAGCAGCCTCCTCCTGACTAGCGGGAGAGGGTATGAGCAGTTCTTC,CASSLLLTSGRGYEQFF
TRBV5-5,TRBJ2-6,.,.,TGTGCCAGCAGCTTGTACGTCGGGAGCTCTGGGGCCAACGTCCTGACTTTC,CASSLYVGSSGANVLTF
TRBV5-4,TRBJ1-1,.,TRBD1,TGTGCCAGCAGCTCCAACAGGGGGCGCGGTGAAGCTTTCTTT,CASSSNRGRGEAFF
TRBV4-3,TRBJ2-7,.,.,TGCGCCAGCAGCCAAGGGCTGGTTTCCTACGAGCAGTACTTC,CASSQGLVSYEQYF
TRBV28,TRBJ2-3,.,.,TGTGCCAGCAGCCGGGAGAATGTTAGGACAGATACGCAGTATTTT,CASSRENVRTDTQYF
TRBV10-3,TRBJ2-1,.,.,TGTGCCATCAGGGAAAGCGAGTCCTACAATGAGCAGTTCTTC,CAIRESESYNEQFF
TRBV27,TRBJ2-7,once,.,TGTGCCAGCAGTTTACTAGTCACCACGGAGCAGTACTTC,CASSLLVTTEQYF
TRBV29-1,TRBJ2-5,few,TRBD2,TGCAGCGTTGAAGATCCGACTAGCGGGAGGGCCCCTCACCAAGAGACCCAGTACTTC,CSVEDPTSGRAPHQETQYF
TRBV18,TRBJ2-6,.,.,TGTGCCAGCTCACCAAAGCCCCTGCGTACCTCTGGGGCCAACGTCCTGACTTTC,CASSPKPLRTSGANVLTF
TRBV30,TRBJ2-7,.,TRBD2,TGTGCCTGGAAGGCGGGAGCCCTCTACGAGCAGTACTTC,CAWKAGALYEQYF
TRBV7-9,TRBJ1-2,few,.,TGTGCCAGCAGCGGGGCCCTTTTAGGCAGCTATGGCTACACCTTC,CASSGALLGSYGYTF
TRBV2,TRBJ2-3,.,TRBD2,TGTGCCAGCAGTGATCAGCCGGGACTAGCGGGATTAGATACGCAGTATTTT,CASSDQPGLAGLDTQYF
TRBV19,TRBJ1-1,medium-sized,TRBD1,TGTGCCAGTAGTCCGGACAGGGGGCAAACTGAAGCTTTCTTT,CASSPDRGQTEAFF
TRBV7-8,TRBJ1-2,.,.,TGTGCCAGCAGCTTAAGCTTGACAGCCGATAACTATGGCTACACCTTC,CASSLSLTADNYGYTF
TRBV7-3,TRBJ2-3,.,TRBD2,TGTGCCAGCAGCTTAACGGCGGGAGGTGCGGGAGATACGCAGTATTTT,CASSLTAGGAGDTQYF
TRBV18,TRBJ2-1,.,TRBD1,TGTGCCAGCTCACCCGGACAGGGTAGGAATGAGCAGTTCTTC,CASSPGQGRNEQFF
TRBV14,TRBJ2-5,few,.,TGTGCCAGCAGCCAAGGACCCCGGCGGGCCGCGGAGACCCAGTACTTC,CASSQGPRRAAETQYF
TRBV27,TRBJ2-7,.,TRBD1,TGTGCCAGCAGACCAAGGGACAGGCGCAACGAGCAGTACTTC,CASRPRDRRNEQYF
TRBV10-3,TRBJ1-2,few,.,TGTGCCATCAGACAGGGACGTGCTAACTATGGCTACACCTTC,CAIRQGRANYGYTF
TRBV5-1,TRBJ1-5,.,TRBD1,TGCGCCAGCAGCGAAGGACAGGTTGGGAAGCAGCCCCAGCATTTT,CASSEGQVGKQPQHF
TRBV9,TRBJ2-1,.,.,TGTGCCAGCAGCGTCGGGACACCCTACAATGAGCAGTTCTTC,CASSVGTPYNEQFF
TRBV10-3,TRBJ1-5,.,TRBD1,TGTGCCATCAGTATTGGGGACAGGGAGAATCAGCCCCAGCATTTT,CAISIGDRENQPQHF
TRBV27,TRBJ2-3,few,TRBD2,TGTGCCAGCAGTTTAGCCGGGGGGGCAGATACGCAGTATTTT,CASSLAGGADTQYF
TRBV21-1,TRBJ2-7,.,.,TGTGCCAGCAGCAACCTAGCGGGGCCTACAGCAGTGGAGCAGTACTTC,CASSNLAGPTAVEQYF
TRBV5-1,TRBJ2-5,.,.,TGCGCCAGCGGGCCGGGAGATAGGGGAGAGACCCAGTACTTC,CASGPGDRGETQYF
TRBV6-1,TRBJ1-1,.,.,TGTGCCAGCAATGCGAGGGAGAACACTGAAGCTTTCTTT,CASNARENTEAFF
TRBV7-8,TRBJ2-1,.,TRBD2,TGTGCCAGCAGCCCTTGGACTAGCGAGCAGAATGAGCAGTTCTTC,CASSPWTSEQNEQFF
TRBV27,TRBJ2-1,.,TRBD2,TGTGCCAGCAAGGGACTAGCGGCCTTCAGCTCCTACAATGAGCAGTTCTTC,CASKGLAAFSSYNEQFF
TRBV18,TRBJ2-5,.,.,TGTGCCAGCTCACCTCTGGGCAGAAGGCTCCAAGAGACCCAGTACTTC,CASSPLGRRLQETQYF
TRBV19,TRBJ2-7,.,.,TGTGCCAGTAGTATAGACCTGGGGCACGAGCAGTACTTC,CASSIDLGHEQYF
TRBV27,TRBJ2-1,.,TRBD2,TGTGCCAGCAGTCGACGTGCGGGAGTAGGATACAATGAGCAGTTCTTC,CASSRRAGVGYNEQFF
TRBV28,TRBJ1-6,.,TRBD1,TGTGCCAGCAGTACCCTCCGGGACAGGAGAGATTCACCCCTCCACTTT,CASSTLRDRRDSPLHF
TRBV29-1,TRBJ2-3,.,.,TGCAGCGGGCTGTGGCTACAGGAAGGTACGCAGTATTTT,CSGLWLQEGTQYF
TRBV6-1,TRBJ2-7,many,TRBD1,TGTGCCAGCAGCCAAACAGGGGCCGCCTACGAGCAGTACTTC,CASSQTGAAYEQYF
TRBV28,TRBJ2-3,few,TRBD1,TGTGCCAGCAGAACCGGGACAGCAACAGATACGCAGTATTTT,CASRTGTATDTQYF
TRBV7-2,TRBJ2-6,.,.,TGTGCCAGCAGCTCTAGGACAGTCTCTGGGGCCAACGTCCTGACTTTC,CASSSRTVSGANVLTF
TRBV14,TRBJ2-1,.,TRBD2,TGTGCCAGCCGACTAGCGGGAGCACCGGGTGAGCAGTTCTTC,CASRLAGAPGEQFF
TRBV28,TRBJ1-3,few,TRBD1,TGTGCCAGCAGTTTATTGGGTCCGGACAGGTCCTCTGGAAACACCATATATTTT,CASSLLGPDRSSGNTIYF
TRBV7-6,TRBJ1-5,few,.,TGTGCCAGCAGCTTAGGTATACAGAATAATCAGCCCCAGCATTTT,CASSLGIQNNQPQHF